Listed below are T cell receptor beta chains from one sample, sequenced in a study of identical twins. A single record per CDR3 protein comes from TCRdb applying MiXCR to the 5' RACE reads. The profile covers some 1,600,000 distinct CDR3 sequences, with around 29% appearing a single time and approximately 0.29% taken by the ten largest. Sequenced input: cord blood. The source of these receptors is a newborn girl in good health. Both conserved end residues are part of each CDR3. The D gene is left open where the match is weak. The size entry is marked missing in some rows and otherwise reads once, few, many or a size class.

J	D	V	size	CDR3	DNA
TRBJ2-1	TRBD1	TRBV5-1	.	CASSSGQNNNEQFF	TGCGCCAGCAGCTCGGGACAGAACAACAATGAGCAGTTCTTC
TRBJ2-5	.	TRBV3-1	.	CASSPLAQGTQETQYF	TGTGCCAGCAGCCCATTGGCGCAGGGAACCCAAGAGACCCAGTACTTC
TRBJ1-1	.	TRBV7-2	.	CASSFGRHTEAFF	TGTGCCAGCAGCTTCGGCAGACACACTGAAGCTTTCTTT
TRBJ1-4	TRBD1	TRBV4-2	.	CASSQRGRGEKLFF	TGTGCCAGCAGCCAAAGGGGGCGCGGTGAAAAACTGTTTTTT
TRBJ1-5	.	TRBV6-2/TRBV6-3	few	CASSYAGYSNQPQHF	TGTGCCAGCAGTTACGCTGGGTATAGCAATCAGCCCCAGCATTTT
TRBJ2-5	TRBD2	TRBV4-2	few	CASSQGGTSGATQQYF	TGTGCCAGCAGCCAAGGGGGGACTAGCGGGGCTACGCAGCAGTACTTC
TRBJ2-7	.	TRBV5-4	.	CASSLEGDDEQYF	TGTGCCAGCAGCTTGGAGGGGGATGACGAGCAGTACTTC
TRBJ1-2	.	TRBV6-2/TRBV6-3	many	CASSYGRYGYTF	TGTGCCAGCAGTTACGGTCGCTATGGCTACACCTTC
TRBJ1-1	TRBD1	TRBV4-2	few	CASSQKPGQGGTEAFF	TGTGCCAGCAGCCAGAAACCGGGACAGGGAGGCACTGAAGCTTTCTTT
TRBJ2-7	.	TRBV5-1	few	CASSLKGSGSYEQYF	TGCGCCAGCAGCCTTAAGGGATCGGGCTCCTACGAGCAGTACTTC
TRBJ1-1	.	TRBV10-3	.	CARREGPNTEAFF	TGTGCCAGAAGGGAGGGTCCCAACACTGAAGCTTTCTTT
TRBJ1-4	.	TRBV6-6	few	CASSWGRGANEKLFF	TGTGCCAGCAGTTGGGGGCGCGGGGCTAATGAAAAACTGTTTTTT
TRBJ2-4	.	TRBV20-1	.	CSARPHRSLIKNIQYF	TGCAGTGCCAGGCCCCACAGGAGTCTCATAAAAAACATTCAGTACTTC
TRBJ2-5	.	TRBV30	few	CAWSGGGKRETQYF	TGTGCCTGGAGTGGAGGAGGGAAGAGAGAGACCCAGTACTTC
TRBJ1-2	.	TRBV20-1	few	CSGRGFDYGYTF	TGCAGTGGTCGTGGGTTCGACTATGGCTACACCTTC
TRBJ2-1	TRBD2	TRBV20-1	.	CSAGGERGGSYNEQFF	TGCAGTGCTGGGGGAGAGCGGGGGGGTTCGTACAATGAGCAGTTCTTC
TRBJ1-4	TRBD1	TRBV3-1	few	CASSLPGQKLFF	TGTGCCAGCAGCCTTCCGGGACAGAAACTGTTTTTT
TRBJ1-2	.	TRBV10-2	many	CASSESTNYGYTF	TGCGCCAGCAGTGAGTCGACTAACTATGGCTACACCTTC
TRBJ2-5	.	TRBV6-1	few	CASSPPGREVGIQETQYF	TGTGCCAGCAGTCCACCGGGACGAGAGGTGGGAATCCAAGAGACCCAGTACTTC
TRBJ1-6	.	TRBV27	.	CASRISGRNSPLHF	TGTGCCAGCAGGATTTCAGGGCGCAATTCACCCCTCCACTTT
TRBJ2-7	TRBD2	TRBV4-1	few	CVSSHQTSGDYEQYF	TGCGTCAGCAGCCATCAGACTAGCGGGGACTACGAGCAGTACTTC
TRBJ2-7	.	TRBV7-2	.	CASNLGLTYEQYF	TGTGCCAGCAACCTTGGGTTAACCTACGAGCAGTACTTC
TRBJ2-1	TRBD1	TRBV12-3/TRBV12-4	.	CASSQDRPSYNEQFF	TGTGCCAGCAGCCAGGACAGGCCTTCCTACAATGAGCAGTTCTTC
TRBJ2-7	.	TRBV6-5	few	CASSYSRRYEQYF	TGTGCCAGCAGTTACAGTAGACGCTACGAGCAGTACTTC
TRBJ2-3	.	TRBV4-1	few	CASSQELTTQYF	TGCGCCAGCAGCCAAGAACTAACTACGCAGTATTTT
TRBJ1-5	.	TRBV6-1	few	CASRSRPAEPQHF	TGTGCCAGCCGTTCGCGACCCGCGGAGCCCCAGCATTTT
TRBJ2-7	.	TRBV10-3	many	CAISAGGTALNEQYF	TGTGCCATCAGTGCTGGCGGGACAGCTCTGAACGAGCAGTACTTC
TRBJ1-2	.	TRBV5-1	few	CASRLAGANYGYTF	TGCGCCAGCAGATTGGCGGGGGCTAACTATGGCTACACCTTC
TRBJ1-2	TRBD1	TRBV5-6	few	CASSLVSGGVYGYTF	TGTGCCAGCAGCTTGGTGTCAGGGGGCGTCTATGGCTACACCTTC
TRBJ2-4	.	TRBV21-1	.	CASSKGVGWNKNIQYF	TGTGCCAGCAGCAAAGGGGTCGGCTGGAACAAAAACATTCAGTACTTC
TRBJ1-4	TRBD1	TRBV27	.	CASSAGTVANEKLFF	TGTGCCAGCAGTGCCGGGACAGTAGCTAATGAAAAACTGTTTTTT
TRBJ1-1	.	TRBV29-1	few	CSVVMDGGLNGEAFF	TGCAGCGTTGTTATGGATGGGGGGCTTAACGGTGAAGCTTTCTTT
TRBJ2-1	TRBD2	TRBV7-9	few	CASVDPGRGVYNEQFF	TGTGCCAGCGTAGATCCCGGGCGGGGGGTTTACAATGAGCAGTTCTTC
TRBJ1-6	.	TRBV20-1	.	CSARAIKRGLNSPLHF	TGCAGTGCTAGAGCCATAAAACGGGGCCTTAATTCACCCCTCCACTTT
TRBJ2-3	.	TRBV9	.	CANSVPGRAQYF	TGTGCCAACAGCGTACCCGGCAGGGCGCAGTATTTT
TRBJ1-5	.	TRBV7-8	few	CASSSRVQAVTQHF	TGTGCCAGCAGCTCGAGGGTCCAGGCTGTGACCCAGCATTTT
TRBJ1-5	.	TRBV20-1	few	CSARSGLSPQHF	TGCAGTGCTAGATCCGGGTTATCGCCCCAGCATTTT
TRBJ1-6	.	TRBV28	.	CASSLPNPDSPLHF	TGTGCCAGCAGTTTACCAAATCCAGATTCACCCCTCCACTTT
TRBJ2-7	.	TRBV4-1	.	CASSPNNLNPSYEQYF	TGCGCCAGCAGCCCCAACAACCTTAACCCATCCTACGAGCAGTACTTC
TRBJ1-5	.	TRBV29-1	.	CSVLLRSGSNQPQHF	TGCAGCGTTCTACTTCGATCGGGTTCTAATCAGCCCCAGCATTTT
TRBJ2-3	.	TRBV29-1	few	CSVEGWGQRGTDTQYF	TGCAGCGTTGAGGGCTGGGGGCAAAGGGGCACAGATACGCAGTATTTT
TRBJ2-7	TRBD1	TRBV25-1	.	CASSERGQDYEQYF	TGTGCCAGCAGTGAGCGGGGACAGGACTACGAGCAGTACTTC
TRBJ1-5	.	TRBV20-1	.	CSAGQGRNQPQHF	TGCAGTGCTGGGCAGGGGCGCAATCAGCCCCAGCATTTT
TRBJ2-6	TRBD2	TRBV12-3/TRBV12-4	few	CASRKRGPSSGANVLTF	TGTGCCAGCAGGAAGCGGGGGCCCTCCTCTGGGGCCAACGTCCTGACTTTC
TRBJ2-4	.	TRBV20-1	few	CSARRVWLAKNIQYF	TGCAGTGCTCGGCGGGTATGGCTAGCCAAAAACATTCAGTACTTC
TRBJ2-7	.	TRBV20-1	.	CSARTGSEQYF	TGCAGTGCTAGGACTGGGAGCGAGCAGTACTTC
TRBJ2-3	TRBD2	TRBV28	.	CASSLGTSGLKDTQYF	TGTGCCAGCAGTTTGGGGACTAGCGGGCTGAAAGATACGCAGTATTTT
TRBJ1-4	TRBD1	TRBV5-6	few	CASRQGFLGDNEKLFF	TGTGCCAGCCGACAGGGCTTTTTGGGGGATAATGAAAAACTGTTTTTT
TRBJ2-7	TRBD2	TRBV7-2	.	CASSLVGASGRAYEQYF	TGTGCCAGCAGCTTAGTTGGGGCTAGCGGGAGGGCCTACGAGCAGTACTTC
TRBJ2-1	TRBD2	TRBV14	few	CASSSKLAGGYNEQFF	TGTGCCAGCAGCTCCAAACTAGCGGGAGGGTACAATGAGCAGTTCTTC
TRBJ2-7	TRBD2	TRBV6-5	.	CASSSTSGRKYNEQYF	TGTGCCAGCAGTTCCACTAGCGGGAGGAAATACAATGAGCAGTACTTC
TRBJ1-1	.	TRBV24-1	.	CATRKGGVWTNTEAFF	TGTGCCACCCGAAAAGGTGGGGTATGGACGAACACTGAAGCTTTCTTT
TRBJ2-7	.	TRBV29-1	many	CSGGTSYEQYF	TGCAGCGGGGGGACTTCCTACGAGCAGTACTTC
TRBJ1-6	TRBD1	TRBV5-1	.	CASSLDPRQGGDTSPLHF	TGCGCCAGCAGCTTGGACCCTCGACAGGGCGGGGACACATCACCCCTCCACTTT
TRBJ1-2	TRBD1	TRBV20-1	.	CSARQGWNYGYTF	TGCAGTGCCCGACAGGGATGGAACTATGGCTACACCTTC
TRBJ2-7	.	TRBV12-5	.	CASALLYNEQYF	TGTGCTAGTGCCCTTCTCTACAATGAGCAGTACTTC
TRBJ2-7	.	TRBV15	.	CATSRGADSSYEQYF	TGTGCCACCAGCAGAGGGGCAGACAGCTCCTACGAGCAGTACTTC
TRBJ2-7	TRBD2	TRBV27	.	CASSLGTRGFLRHEQYF	TGCGCCAGCAGTCTCGGGACTAGGGGTTTCCTCCGTCATGAGCAGTACTTC
TRBJ2-6	TRBD2	TRBV3-1	few	CASSYGLAGVGTGANVLTF	TGTGCCAGCAGCTACGGACTAGCGGGAGTGGGGACTGGGGCCAACGTCCTGACTTTC
TRBJ2-1	TRBD2	TRBV10-3	many	CAISVSLADGYNEQFF	TGTGCCATCAGTGTTTCACTAGCGGACGGGTACAATGAGCAGTTCTTC